A single sample is the source of the 16 T cell receptor beta chains below, sequenced in a study of blood T cells in healthy people across ages. Using a J-beta primer mix together with a sample-barcoded 5' primer, a second PCR was run for roughly 7 to 12 cycles. TCRdb used MiXCR to reprocess the 5' RACE reads, holding one entry per CDR3 protein. The profile covers 750,000 to 950,000 distinct CDR3 sequences, with almost 30% appearing a single time and roughly a tenth taken by the ten largest. This sample also belongs to another study, concerning T cells of mothers and their children.

Sequenced material: blood. The receptors originated from a woman aged 40 to 49 in good health.

In this sample, this clonotype turned up a few times. The chain uses TRBV15 and TRBJ1-6; 8 nucleotides line up with TRBD1. Germline V lookup: CDR1 LNHNV, CDR2 YYDKDF (reference sequence). The J segment lost 7 bases and the V segment lost 0 bases, leaving 5 bases of the junction unmatched. The CDR3 has 16 amino acids. The CDR3 bases are TGTGCCACCAGCAGAGATAGGACAGGGACAAATTCACCCCTCCACTTT. It translates to CATSRDRTGTNSPLHF.

This clonotype was observed a handful of times. The gene calls are TRBV9 and TRBJ1-2, with a possible D match to TRBD1 (5 bases). Germline CDR1 SGDLS, CDR2 YYNGEE. The CDR3 covers 15 residues. The germline V and J ends were trimmed by 5 bases and 2 bases, with 16 bases remaining between them. The CDR3 bases are TGTGCCAGCAGTGAAGACGGGGACGGAAACTATGGCTACACCTTC. Translation: CASSEDGDGNYGYTF.

This clonotype was found many times. The chain has TRBV29-1 and TRBJ1-1, with D possibly being TRBD1 (6 bases). This CDR3 contains 13 residues. Germline V lookup: CDR1 SQVTM, CDR2 ANQGSEA. V lost 5 bases and J 0 bases, leaving 10 bases between the germline ends. CDR3 in amino acids: CSVTGHMNTEAFF. The DNA for the CDR3 is TGCAGCGTTACGGGACACATGAACACTGAAGCTTTCTTT.

The chain employs TRBV20-1 and TRBJ1-1; TRBD1 matches 7 bases. V dropped 6 bases and J dropped 10; count of bases not matched to a gene: 11. The CDR3 is made up of 12 amino acids. CDR1 is DFQATT, CDR2 SNEGSKA, per germline (reference sequence). The DNA for the CDR3 is TGCAGTGCGTACACAGGGGACCTCCCAGCTTTCTTT. This gives the protein CSAYTGDLPAFF.

The chain has TRBV7-2 and TRBJ2-7; possibly TRBD1 for D (6 bases). Germline CDR1 reads SGHTA; CDR2 reads FQGNSA. This CDR3 has 15 residues. Between the trimmed V and J ends, which lost 5 bases and 3 bases, there was a span of 17 bases. The CDR3 sequence is CASSRPSGVGYEQYF. CDR3 nucleotide sequence: TGTGCCAGCAGCAGACCGTCAGGGGTGGGCTACGAGCAGTACTTC.

This clonotype was recorded many times. V usage is TRBV7-9 and J usage is TRBJ2-1, with D perhaps TRBD2 (6 bases). CDR3 size: 15 residues. V lost 5 bases and J 1 base, leaving 12 bases between the germline ends. The germline CDR1 and CDR2 sequences are SEHNR and FQNEAQ (reference sequence). CDR3 in amino acids: CASSLPGTSYNEQFF. DNA for the CDR3: TGTGCCAGCAGCCTCCCCGGGACTTCCTACAATGAGCAGTTCTTC.

This clonotype has more than one count but fewer than ten. This sequence may be a read error, since a much larger clone differs from it by one base. The rearrangement joins TRBV27 to TRBJ2-5; D might be TRBD1 (6 bases). This CDR3 region has 14 residues. The germline CDR1 and CDR2 sequences are MNHEY and SMNVEV (reference sequence). The CDR3 loop is CASRLSIRGETQYF. Here the CDR3 DNA reads TGTGCCAGCAGGTTATCGATAAGGGGGGAGACCCAGTACTTC.

Here the CDR3 reads CASSFFSGGTEETQYF. In DNA form, the CDR3 reads TGTGCCAGCAGCTTTTTTAGCGGGGGGACGGAAGAGACCCAGTACTTC. The chain couples TRBV11-2 to TRBJ2-5; 10 bases map to TRBD2. Trimming took 3 bases from V and 3 from J; bases not matched to a gene: 7. CDR3 length equals 16 residues. Per germline, CDR1 SGHAT and CDR2 FQNNGV.

The rearrangement joins TRBV28 to TRBJ2-1; possibly TRBD2 for D (5 bases). The DNA matches TRBJ2-7 better at its end, which makes the J call doubtful. Germline V gives CDR1 MDHEN, CDR2 SYDVKM. The CDR3 contains 13 residues. The CDR3 bases are TGTGCCAGCAGTTTTCGGGGTCGGAATGAGCAGTACTTC. Translated, it gives CASSFRGRNEQYF.

The genes are TRBV29-1 and TRBJ1-2; maybe TRBD1 (6 bases). The CDR3 spans 16 residues. CDR1 is SQVTM, CDR2 ANQGSEA, per germline. The V and J ends lost 6 bases and 2 bases respectively, with 22 bases between them. This CDR3 reads CSVLILQGRSNYGYTF. The DNA for the CDR3 is TGCAGCGTCCTAATTTTACAGGGAAGGTCCAACTATGGCTACACCTTC. The full variable domain, its missing parts supplied by reference TRBV29-1 and TRBJ1-2, is SAVISQKPSRDICQRGTSLTIQCQVDSQVTMMFWYRQQPGQSLTLIATANQGSEATYESGFVIDKFPISRPNLTFSTLTVSNMSPEDSSIYLCSVLILQGRSNYGYTFGSGTRLTVV.

Comments on this clonotype: The junction differs from germline at one of its ends, possibly a read error. This chain uses TRBV9 with TRBJ2-3, with D unclear. The CDR3 totals 17 residues. The germline V gene encodes CDR1 SGDLS and CDR2 YYNGEE. The CDR3 DNA sequence: TGTGCCAGCAGCGCTTACAGAACAAGCCAAAGCCCAGATACGCAGTGTTTT. This encodes CASSAYRTSQSPDTQCF.

The V gene is TRBV12-3 or TRBV12-4, the J gene TRBJ1-2; D not resolved. V lost 5 bases and J lost 0, with 13 bases in between. There are 15 residues in the CDR3. CDR3 coding DNA: TGTGCCAGCAGTCCCCTTAGGGTAGCTAACTATGGCTACACCTTC. Translated, it gives CASSPLRVANYGYTF.

This clonotype was counted many times. This rearrangement joins TRBV28 to TRBJ2-7, with 7 bases lining up with TRBD2. Germline loops: CDR1 MDHEN, CDR2 SYDVKM. V was clipped by 5 bases and J by 7 bases; unmatched bases: 11. The length of the CDR3 is 14 residues. The CDR3 sequence is CASSPQTSMGEQYF. Here the CDR3 DNA reads TGTGCCAGCAGTCCGCAGACTAGCATGGGTGAGCAGTACTTC.

This clonotype came up many times. The chain is built from TRBV18 and TRBJ2-5, with D possibly being TRBD1 or TRBD2 (5 bases each). The V end was cut by 6 bases, the J end by 4 bases, with 9 bases between. The length of the CDR3 is 12 residues. Germline V gene lookup returns CDR1 KGHSH and CDR2 LQKENI. The CDR3 reads CASSPGAETQYF. CDR3 in DNA: TGTGCCAGCTCGCCCGGGGCAGAGACCCAGTACTTC.

This clonotype was picked up a small number of times. The V gene is TRBV12-3 or TRBV12-4, the J gene TRBJ2-7; D uncertain. The CDR3 is made up of 13 amino acids. Trimming pared 5 bases from V and 4 bases from J, leaving 12 bases between. CDR3 sequence (DNA): TGTGCCAGCAGTCGCCAAACAGATTACGAGCAGTACTTC. Encoded protein: CASSRQTDYEQYF.

This clonotype was seen a few times. The chain links TRBV7-2 to TRBJ1-2; D unresolved. There are 12 residues in the CDR3. Between the trimmed V and J ends, which lost 5 bases and 7 bases, there was a span of 11 bases. CDR1 SGHTA and CDR2 FQGNSA come from the germline V gene. The chain's CDR3 is CASSPLGSGYTF. Written as DNA, the CDR3 is TGTGCCAGCAGCCCCCTGGGAAGTGGCTACACCTTC.